Below, 11 T cell receptor beta chains from the same sample are listed, as sequenced in a study of cytomegalovirus exposure and HLA in healthy donors. Researchers ran the PCR with 60 Vbeta and 13 Jbeta primers. Data came from immunoSEQ multiplex PCR; TCRdb stores just in-frame clones and leaves some out. Among some 170,000 clones listed, approximately 70% were seen once. Sequencing was done on a sample of PBMCs. The receptors stem from a human donor in good health.

The chain combines TRBV19 with TRBJ1-2, with TRBD1 identical over 10 bases. Germline assignment: CDR1 LNHDA and CDR2 SQIVND (reference sequence). V trimming: 5 bases; J trimming: 10 bases; junction bases outside the gene matches: 4. The CDR3 contains 12 residues. CDR3 amino acids: CASSWGTGAYTF. CDR3 bases: TGTGCCAGTAGTTGGGGGACAGGGGCCTACACCTTC.

This chain connects TRBV9 to TRBJ1-3; 8 nucleotides match TRBD1. This CDR3 is built from 15 residues. Per the germline V gene, CDR1 is SGDLS and CDR2 is YYNGEE. V trimming: 3 bases; J trimming: 2 bases; junction bases outside the gene matches: 4. The CDR3 spells CASSEVDRAGNTIYF. CDR3 sequence (DNA): TGTGCCAGCAGCGAAGTGGACAGGGCTGGAAACACCATATATTTT.

This sequence joins TRBV18 and TRBJ1-4; possibly TRBD1 for D (5 bases). With 3 bases removed from V and 2 bases from J, the gap between germline ends came to 10 bases. The length of the CDR3 is 15 residues. The V gene's germline CDR1 is KGHSH and CDR2 LQKENI. CDR3 amino acids: CASSPSGGTNEKLFF. The CDR3 DNA reads TGTGCCAGCTCACCCTCGGGGGGTACTAATGAAAAACTGTTTTTT.

The count of this clone is one. The V gene is TRBV19, the J gene TRBJ2-1; 9 positions agree with TRBD1. J was trimmed by 10 bases and V by 5 bases; bases with no gene match: 6. In germline, CDR1 is LNHDA, CDR2 SQIVND (reference sequence). The CDR3 sequence is 13 residues long. The DNA for the CDR3 is TGTGCCAGTAGTCCGGGGACAGGGAACGAGCAGTTCTTC. This encodes CASSPGTGNEQFF.

The V and J genes are TRBV7-2 and TRBJ1-2; D is possibly TRBD1 (5 bases). Germline loops: CDR1 SGHTA, CDR2 FQGNSA. This CDR3 region has 15 residues. Deletions cut 2 bases from V and 8 bases from J, with 18 bases between. CDR3 residues: CASSLSPGAGKGYTF. Written as DNA, the CDR3 is TGTGCCAGCAGCTTAAGCCCCGGGGCGGGGAAGGGCTACACCTTC.

This clone was found once. V is TRBV4-1 and J is TRBJ2-7; D is unclear. The CDR3 is 14 amino acids. Per the germline V gene, CDR1 is MGHRA and CDR2 is YSYEKL. The V and J ends lost 0 bases and 3 bases respectively, with 9 bases between them. Written as DNA, the CDR3 is TGCGCCAGCAGCCAAGATGGCACGCACTACGAGCAGTACTTC. Its translation is CASSQDGTHYEQYF.

The chain joins TRBV14 to TRBJ2-7, with D possibly being TRBD1 (7 bases). The CDR3 has 15 amino acids. The V gene's germline CDR1 is SGHDN and CDR2 FVKESK. V was trimmed by 5 bases and J by 3 bases, leaving 17 bases between them. The chain's CDR3 is CASSDGAGGIYEQYF. Written as DNA, the CDR3 is TGTGCCAGCAGCGATGGGGCAGGGGGGATCTACGAGCAGTACTTC. Together with reference TRBV14 and TRBJ2-7, the CDR3 gives the full variable domain: EAGVTQFPSHSVIEKGQTVTLRCDPISGHDNLYWYRRVMGKEIKFLLHFVKESKQDESGMPNNRFLAERTGGTYSTLKVQPAELEDSGVYFCASSDGAGGIYEQYFGPGTRLTVT.

This chain uses TRBV2 with TRBJ1-3; D is perhaps TRBD1 (6 bases). Trimming took 6 bases from V and 0 from J, leaving 18 bases between them. This CDR3 comprises 17 residues. CDR1 and CDR2 (germline): SNHLY, FYNNEI. CDR3: CASSPGIGGYSGNTIYF. DNA of the CDR3: TGTGCCAGCAGCCCGGGGATTGGGGGCTACTCTGGAAACACCATATATTTT.

V is TRBV5-8 and J is TRBJ2-1; TRBD2 matches at 11 bases. CDR3 length equals 15 residues. Germline CDR1 and CDR2: SGHTS and YDEGEE. The V gene end was trimmed by 5 bases and the J gene end by 4 bases; junction bases not matched to a gene: 5. In DNA, the CDR3 is TGTGCCAGCAGACCGATAGCGGGGGGGTACAATGAGCAGTTCTTC. Amino acids: CASRPIAGGYNEQFF.

CDR3 nucleotides: TGTGCCAGCAGTTACTCGCCAGGTCCCTCCTACGAGCAGTACTTC. The encoded protein is CASSYSPGPSYEQYF. V is TRBV6-5 and J is TRBJ2-7; unclear D gene. Germline V gives CDR1 MNHEY, CDR2 SVGAGI. CDR3 length equals 15 residues. Deletions cut 0 bases from V and 0 bases from J, with 9 bases between.

This chain joins TRBV11-1 and TRBJ1-1, with a weak D call TRBD1 (5 bases). This CDR3 comprises 13 residues. Germline V gene sequence: CDR1 SGHAT, CDR2 FQDESV (reference sequence). Trimming removed 4 bases at V and 5 bases at J, with 11 bases between. CDR3 amino acids: CASSSGGRTEAFF. The CDR3 region has the DNA TGTGCCAGCAGCTCGGGGGGAAGGACTGAAGCTTTCTTT.